This is a list of T cell receptor beta chains from one sample in a study of shared clonotypes between healthy human individuals. TCRdb's copy holds only in-frame clones and misses some; the assay was immunoSEQ multiplex PCR. The profile shows approximately 1.5 million clones, about 98.5% of them singletons. Sequencing was carried out using naive CD4+ T cells sorted from blood. Receptors were obtained from a man younger than 40 in good health. CDR3s include the opening cysteine and the closing phenylalanine or tryptophan. The order of the fields is D gene, J gene, clone size, V gene, CDR3 DNA, CDR3 protein. The D gene is left open where the match is weak. For some rows the clone size is stated as once, few or many, or as a class when expanded; others skip it.

TRBD2	TRBJ2-7	-	TRBV11-2	TGTGCCAGCAGCTTAGAACTAGCGGGAGCCTACGAGCAGTACTTC	CASSLELAGAYEQYF
-	TRBJ2-3	-	TRBV28	TGTGCCACCCAGGTCCTCACAGATACGCAGTATTTT	CATQVLTDTQYF
TRBD1	TRBJ2-4	-	TRBV28	TGTGCCAGCAGTCCCTACAGGGGGACAAACATTCAGTACTTC	CASSPYRGTNIQYF
-	TRBJ2-7	-	TRBV5-4	TGTGCCAGCAGCTTGAGCGTCAGGGGTAACGAGCAGTACTTC	CASSLSVRGNEQYF
TRBD1	TRBJ1-5	-	TRBV29-1	TGCAGCGTGAGAGATGGGGCAGGGGGTCGCCAGCCCCAGCATTTT	CSVRDGAGGRQPQHF
TRBD1	TRBJ1-5	-	TRBV5-1	TGCGCCAGCAGCCCAGGCGGACAGGGCAATCAGCCCCAGCATTTT	CASSPGGQGNQPQHF
-	TRBJ1-3	-	TRBV19	TGTGCCAGTAGTATCGATGTCCGGACACAAGGAAACACCATATATTTT	CASSIDVRTQGNTIYF
-	TRBJ1-2	-	TRBV5-5	TGTGCCAGCAGCTTGTTCGACTCCCCGAACTATGGCTACACCTTC	CASSLFDSPNYGYTF
-	TRBJ1-2	-	TRBV29-1	TGCAGCGTTCTCTCCGGGAAAACTAACTATGGCTACACCTTC	CSVLSGKTNYGYTF
-	TRBJ2-1	-	TRBV27	TGTGCCAGCAGATTGAGGCCGACTTACAATGAGCAGTTCTTC	CASRLRPTYNEQFF
TRBD1	TRBJ1-2	-	TRBV12-5	TGTGCTAGTGGTTTGGCGCCTTCCGGGACAGCTTATGGCTACACCTTC	CASGLAPSGTAYGYTF
TRBD1	TRBJ2-7	few	TRBV4-1	TGCGCCAGCAGCCAATCTGGGACAGCTTACTCCGAGCAGTACTTC	CASSQSGTAYSEQYF
-	TRBJ2-2	-	TRBV30	TGTGCCTGGAGAATTCTGGGACTCACCGGGGAGCTGTTTTTT	CAWRILGLTGELFF
-	TRBJ2-2	-	TRBV6-1	TGTGCCAGCATTCGGACGTACGCCGGGGAGCTGTTTTTT	CASIRTYAGELFF
-	TRBJ1-2	-	TRBV19	TGTGCCAGTAGTTGGGACAATTCTGGCTACACCTTC	CASSWDNSGYTF
-	TRBJ2-3	-	TRBV5-6	TGTGCCAGCAGCACGGGTAGCGGACTCACAGATACGCAGTATTTT	CASSTGSGLTDTQYF
-	TRBJ2-1	-	TRBV7-3	TGTGCCAGCAGCTCCTATACGACTAGTCCACATGAGCAGTTCTTC	CASSSYTTSPHEQFF
TRBD2	TRBJ2-3	-	TRBV7-6	TGTGCCAGCAGCCCCCTACCTAGCGGGGGTTTCACAGATACGCAGTATTTT	CASSPLPSGGFTDTQYF
TRBD1	TRBJ2-1	-	TRBV18	TGTGCCAGCTCACCAAGCCGGACAGGGCACAATGAGCAGTTCTTC	CASSPSRTGHNEQFF
-	TRBJ2-7	-	TRBV10-1	TGCGCCAGCACCTCGGCTTTCGCAGGCGAGCAGTACTTC	CASTSAFAGEQYF
-	TRBJ2-1	-	TRBV19	TGTGCCTCGGGCAGCGACTACAATGAGCAGTTCTTC	CASGSDYNEQFF
-	TRBJ1-4	-	TRBV18	TGTGCCAGCTCACCAACAGGCCGGGAGGAAAAACTGTTTTTT	CASSPTGREEKLFF
-	TRBJ2-7	-	TRBV7-2	TGTGCCAGCAGCCTTCCCCCAGGGGGGGCCCTCTCCTACGAGCAGTACTTC	CASSLPPGGALSYEQYF
TRBD1	TRBJ2-1	once	TRBV10-2	TGCGCCGCCCGACAGGGGTCCACTGAGCAGTTCTTC	CAARQGSTEQFF
-	TRBJ2-5	once	TRBV4-2	TGTGCCAGCAGCCAGTTTTCAGGGATCCAAGAGACCCAGTACTTC	CASSQFSGIQETQYF
-	TRBJ1-4	-	TRBV5-7	TGTGCCAGCAGCTTGACCCAGGGTTACTCTCGAAGAGATGAAAAACTGTTTTTT	CASSLTQGYSRRDEKLFF
-	TRBJ2-7	-	TRBV7-2	TGTGCCAGCAGCCCGCGGGAAGCCCCATCCTACGAGCAGTACTTC	CASSPREAPSYEQYF
TRBD1	TRBJ2-7	-	TRBV27	TGTGCCAGCAGTTACAGGGGCGGCGAGCAGTACTTC	CASSYRGGEQYF
TRBD2	TRBJ2-7	once	TRBV5-4	TGTGCCAGCAGCTTGGCGGGAGCGGGAGTTCCCTACGAGCAGTACTTC	CASSLAGAGVPYEQYF
TRBD2	TRBJ2-7	-	TRBV29-1	TGCAGCGTTAGCCAGACTAGCTTGGACGAGCAGTACTTC	CSVSQTSLDEQYF
-	TRBJ2-3	-	TRBV9	TGTGCCAGCAGCGTAGAGTGGGGGGACACAGATACGCAGTATTTT	CASSVEWGDTDTQYF
-	TRBJ2-5	-	TRBV27	TGTGCCAGCAGTCCTTATGGTCTAGCGTACCAAGAGACCCAGTACTTC	CASSPYGLAYQETQYF
TRBD1	TRBJ2-2	-	TRBV27	TGTGCCAGCAGTTTAAGGACAGGGCTGAACACCGGGGAGCTGTTTTTT	CASSLRTGLNTGELFF
-	TRBJ2-7	-	TRBV29-1	TGCAGCGTTGAAGTGGCAGGTTACGAGCAGTACTTC	CSVEVAGYEQYF
-	TRBJ1-2	-	TRBV6-5	TGTGCCAGCAGTTACTCGAAACACGCTAACTATGGCTACACCTTC	CASSYSKHANYGYTF
-	TRBJ2-1	-	TRBV28	-	CASSWVDVGQGAHYGFF
-	TRBJ2-7	-	TRBV5-1	TGCGCCAGCAGCCTGGACCCCTTATGGAACGAGCAGTACTTC	CASSLDPLWNEQYF
TRBD2	TRBJ2-7	-	TRBV28	TGTGCCAGCAGTTTACTAGCGGGAGTGAACGAGCAGTACTTC	CASSLLAGVNEQYF
-	TRBJ2-7	-	TRBV2	TGTGCCAGCAGTGAACGTCCAGGATACTCCTACGAGCAGTACTTC	CASSERPGYSYEQYF
-	TRBJ2-1	-	TRBV20-1	TGCAGTGCTAGACTGTACAATGAGCAGTTCTTC	CSARLYNEQFF
-	TRBJ2-1	-	TRBV10-3	TGTGCCATCAGGCCCGGGACCGATACCCGGGAGCAGTTCTTC	CAIRPGTDTREQFF
-	TRBJ1-5	-	TRBV15	TGTGCCACCAGCAGAGATCTTGACAGCGACAGGCCCCAGCATTTT	CATSRDLDSDRPQHF
TRBD2	TRBJ2-2	-	TRBV6-5	TGTGCCAGCAGTTACTCGGGGGGAGGGCCCCCCGGGGAGCTGTTTTTT	CASSYSGGGPPGELFF
-	TRBJ1-1	-	TRBV19	TGTGCCAGTATTGGGGGGGGCTTGAACACTGAAGCTTTCTTT	CASIGGGLNTEAFF
-	TRBJ2-3	-	TRBV7-2	TGTGCCAGCAGCTCCCTCCAACGCACAGATACGCAGTATTTT	CASSSLQRTDTQYF
TRBD2	TRBJ2-3	-	TRBV27	TGTGCCAGCAGGGAAGCGGGAGATCGGGATACGCAGTATTTT	CASREAGDRDTQYF
-	TRBJ1-1	-	TRBV5-5	TGTGCCAGCAGCTTGTTCGTAGGGGGAACGAACACTGAAGCTTTCTTT	CASSLFVGGTNTEAFF
TRBD2	TRBJ2-1	-	TRBV11-2	TGTGCCAGCAGCTGTAGACCTGGCGGACGGGAGGGCCTTAATGAGCAGTTCTTC	CASSCRPGGREGLNEQFF
TRBD2	TRBJ2-7	-	TRBV11-3	TGTGCCAGCAGCTGGGGACTAGCGTACTACGAGCAGTACTTC	CASSWGLAYYEQYF
-	TRBJ2-1	-	TRBV5-1	TGCGCCAGCAAGGAGGGCGAGGCTGAGCAGTTCTTC	CASKEGEAEQFF
-	TRBJ2-2	-	TRBV9	TGTGCCAGCAGCGTATCGCAGCGAGCGAACACCGGGGAGCTGTTTTTT	CASSVSQRANTGELFF
-	TRBJ1-5	-	TRBV10-3	TGTGCCATCAGTGAGTCTGAGACAAGTTATAGCAATCAGCCCCAGCATTTT	CAISESETSYSNQPQHF
-	TRBJ2-3	-	TRBV5-1	TGCGCCAGCGGCACAGATACGCAGTATTTT	CASGTDTQYF
-	TRBJ2-5	-	TRBV2	TGTGCCAGCAGTGTGGAGAAGGGGGAGACCCAGTACTTC	CASSVEKGETQYF
TRBD2	TRBJ2-1	-	TRBV28	TGTGCCAGCAGAGCGACCGGGGAGGGATACAATGAGCAGTTCTTC	CASRATGEGYNEQFF
TRBD1	TRBJ2-4	-	TRBV14	TGTGCCTCCTCCGGGACAGGGGTCCCCAAAAACATTCAGTACTTC	CASSGTGVPKNIQYF
-	TRBJ2-2	once	TRBV7-8	TGTGCCAGCAGCCGTACAGGTGAAACCGGGGAGCTGTTTTTT	CASSRTGETGELFF
-	TRBJ1-1	-	TRBV10-1	TGCGCCAGCAGTGCCGTGAACACTGAAGCTTTCTTT	CASSAVNTEAFF
-	TRBJ2-2	-	TRBV9	TGTGCCAGCAGCGTAGCTGCTGACACCGGGGAGCTGTTTTTT	CASSVAADTGELFF